Given below is one T cell receptor beta chain in context. The target antigen is unknown. The entry originates in a study of T cell responses to AZD1222 COVID-19 vaccine. Study-wide points: The study found vaccine-associated CD4 TCRs spanning spike, dominant at 160-218 and 743-854. Seropositive status at baseline applied to only 5 to 7 AZD1222 recipients.

Assay used: immunoSEQ multiplex PCR; TCRdb lists only in-frame clones, some missing. The table lists tens of thousands of clones, around 90% of them singletons, with less than 5.5% in the top ten. Germline loops: CDR1 MDHEN, CDR2 SYDVKM. V gave up 6 bases and J gave up 4 bases, with 10 bases separating them. The CDR3 is made up of 12 amino acids. The TCR originated in an adult in good health. The material was peripheral blood, obtained on day 0 of MenACWY control vaccination. The chain has TRBV28 and TRBJ2-7; D gene uncertain. In DNA, the CDR3 is TGTGCCAGCAGAAGTACAGTTTACGAGCAGTACTTC. Translating it yields CASRSTVYEQYF. The complete variable domain, with remaining parts taken from reference TRBV28 and TRBJ2-7, reads DVKVTQSSRYLVKRTGEKVFLECVQDMDHENMFWYRQDPGLGLRLIYFSYDVKMKEKGDIPEGYSVSREKKERFSLILESASTNQTSMYLCASRSTVYEQYFGPGTRLTVT.